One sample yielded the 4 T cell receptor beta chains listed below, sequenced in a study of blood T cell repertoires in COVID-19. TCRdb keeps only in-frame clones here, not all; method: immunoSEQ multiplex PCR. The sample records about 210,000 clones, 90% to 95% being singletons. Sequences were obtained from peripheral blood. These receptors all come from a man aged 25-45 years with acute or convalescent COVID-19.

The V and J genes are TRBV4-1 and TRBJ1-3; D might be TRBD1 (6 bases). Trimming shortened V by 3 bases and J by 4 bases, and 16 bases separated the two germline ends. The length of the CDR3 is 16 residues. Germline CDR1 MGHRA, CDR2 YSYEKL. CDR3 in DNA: TGCGCCAGCAGCCATCACAGGGAATCGTACGGAAACACCATATATTTT. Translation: CASSHHRESYGNTIYF.

CDR3 bases: TGTGCCACCCAGGGGGCCAGCAATCAGCCCCAGCATTTT. Protein: CATQGASNQPQHF. The genes are TRBV6-5 and TRBJ1-5, with TRBD1 matching 8 bases. V lost 10 bases, J lost 1 base, and 3 bases stayed unmatched. There are 13 residues in the CDR3. Per germline, CDR1 MNHEY and CDR2 SVGAGI.

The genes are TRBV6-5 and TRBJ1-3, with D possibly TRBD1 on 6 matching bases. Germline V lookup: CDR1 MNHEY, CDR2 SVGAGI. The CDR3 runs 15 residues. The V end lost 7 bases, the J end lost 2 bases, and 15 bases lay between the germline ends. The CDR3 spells CASNEKNRAGNTIYF. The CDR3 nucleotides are TGTGCCAGCAACGAAAAAAACAGGGCTGGAAACACCATATATTTT.

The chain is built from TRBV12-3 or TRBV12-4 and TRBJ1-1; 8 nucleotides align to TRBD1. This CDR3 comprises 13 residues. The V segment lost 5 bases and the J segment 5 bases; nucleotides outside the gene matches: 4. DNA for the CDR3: TGTGCCAGCAGTCGGACAGGGCTGACTGAAGCTTTCTTT. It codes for CASSRTGLTEAFF.